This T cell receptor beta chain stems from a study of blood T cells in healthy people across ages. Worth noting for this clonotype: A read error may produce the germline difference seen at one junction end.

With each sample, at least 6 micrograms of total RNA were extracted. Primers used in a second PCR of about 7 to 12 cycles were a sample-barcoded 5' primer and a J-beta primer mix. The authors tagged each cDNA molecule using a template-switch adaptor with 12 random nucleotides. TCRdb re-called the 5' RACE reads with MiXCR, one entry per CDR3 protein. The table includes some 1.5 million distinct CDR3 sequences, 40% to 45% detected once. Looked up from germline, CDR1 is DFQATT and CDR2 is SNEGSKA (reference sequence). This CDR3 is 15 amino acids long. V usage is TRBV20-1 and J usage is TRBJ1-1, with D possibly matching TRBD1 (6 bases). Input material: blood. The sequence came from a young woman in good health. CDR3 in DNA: TGCAGTGCTAGAAGGGCAGGGGCCTCGAACACTGGAGCTTTCTTT. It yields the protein CSARRAGASNTGAFF.